This entry describes one T cell receptor (beta chain). The data belong to a study of blood T cell repertoires in COVID-19. With 6 bases removed from V and 0 bases from J, the gap between germline ends came to 24 bases. CDR1 is SNHLY, CDR2 FYNNEI, per germline. The CDR3 runs 19 residues. Clones were read by immunoSEQ multiplex PCR, and TCRdb kept only the in-frame ones, dropping some. The sample has approximately 220,000 clones, about 91% seen once. The TCR comes from a woman aged 25 to 45 with acute COVID-19. Sequencing was performed on PBMCs or T cells enriched from blood (not recorded which). The rearrangement joins TRBV2 to TRBJ1-5; a weak D match, TRBD1 (5 bases). CDR3 sequence (DNA): TGTGCCAGCAGCTTAACAGGCTATGGGGATACTGTTAGCAATCAGCCCCAGCATTTT. Translating it yields CASSLTGYGDTVSNQPQHF.